Sequencing of this T cell receptor (beta chain) was carried out in a study of identical twins. Trimming cost V 3 bases and J 3 bases, with 12 bases left between them. CDR3 length: 14 amino acids. TCRdb itself ran the 5' RACE reads through MiXCR, one entry per CDR3 protein. This table holds approximately 630,000 distinct CDR3 sequences, about 7.6% found once. This clonotype was seen many times. The same sample was also studied in work on yellow fever vaccine responses in identical twins.

The chain employs TRBV12-3 or TRBV12-4 and TRBJ2-7; D is unclear. The sequenced sample was PBMCs. The receptor was derived from a woman aged 18 to 35 in good health. The CDR3 bases are TGTGCCAGCAGTTTTGGGCTTGGATTCTACGAGCAGTACTTC. As protein: CASSFGLGFYEQYF.